Reported below is one T cell receptor beta chain. Clones were read by immunoSEQ multiplex PCR, and TCRdb kept only the in-frame ones, dropping some. The sample lists a few hundred thousand clones, 87% occurring once. The sample belongs to a study of blood T cell repertoires in COVID-19. Germline CDR1 reads SGDLS; CDR2 reads YYNGEE. This CDR3 spans 16 amino acids. J was trimmed by 3 bases and V by 0 bases; bases with no gene match: 8. The sequence was obtained from a woman in her 30s who had recovered from COVID-19. The source material was PBMCs or T cells enriched from blood (not recorded which). The chain joins TRBV9 to TRBJ2-7; 8 bases align to TRBD2. The CDR3 sequence is CASSVATSGGVYEQYF. CDR3 DNA sequence: TGTGCCAGCAGCGTAGCTACGAGCGGGGGAGTCTACGAGCAGTACTTC.